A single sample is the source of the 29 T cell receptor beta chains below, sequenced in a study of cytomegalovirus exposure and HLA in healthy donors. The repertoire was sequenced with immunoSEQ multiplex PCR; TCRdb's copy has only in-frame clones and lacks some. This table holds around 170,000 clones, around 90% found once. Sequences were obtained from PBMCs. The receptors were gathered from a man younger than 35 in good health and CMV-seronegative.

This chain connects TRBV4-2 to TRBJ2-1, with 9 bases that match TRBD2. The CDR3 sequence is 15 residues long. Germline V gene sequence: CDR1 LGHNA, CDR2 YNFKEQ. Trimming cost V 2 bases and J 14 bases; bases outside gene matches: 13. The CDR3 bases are TGTGCCAGCAGCCAAACAGATAATGGCGGGGGGGGGAAGTTCTTC. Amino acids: CASSQTDNGGGGKFF.

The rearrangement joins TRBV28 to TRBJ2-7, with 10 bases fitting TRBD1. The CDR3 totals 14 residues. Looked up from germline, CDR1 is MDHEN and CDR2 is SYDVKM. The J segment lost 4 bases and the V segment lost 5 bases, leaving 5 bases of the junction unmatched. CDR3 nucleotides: TGTGCCAGCAGTCGGGACAGGGGCCCATACGAGCAGTACTTC. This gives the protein CASSRDRGPYEQYF.

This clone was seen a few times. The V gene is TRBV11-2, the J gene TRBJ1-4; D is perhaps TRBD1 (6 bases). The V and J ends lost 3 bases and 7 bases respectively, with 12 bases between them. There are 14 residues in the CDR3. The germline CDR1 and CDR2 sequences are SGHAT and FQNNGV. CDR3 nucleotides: TGTGCCAGCAGCTTTTGGGGGGGGCGTGAAAAACTGTTTTTT. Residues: CASSFWGGREKLFF.

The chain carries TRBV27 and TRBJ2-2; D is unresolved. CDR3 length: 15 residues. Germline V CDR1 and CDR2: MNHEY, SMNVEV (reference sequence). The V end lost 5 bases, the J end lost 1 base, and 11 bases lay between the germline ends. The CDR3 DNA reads TGTGCCAGCAGTCCTCCCAGGCAGAACACCGGGGAGCTGTTTTTT. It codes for CASSPPRQNTGELFF.

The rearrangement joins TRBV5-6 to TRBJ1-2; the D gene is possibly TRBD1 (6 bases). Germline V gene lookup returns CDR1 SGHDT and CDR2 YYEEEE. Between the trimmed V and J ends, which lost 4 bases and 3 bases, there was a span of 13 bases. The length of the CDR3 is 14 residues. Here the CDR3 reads CASSPGDGDYGYTF. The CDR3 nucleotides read TGTGCCAGCAGCCCAGGGGACGGAGACTATGGCTACACCTTC.

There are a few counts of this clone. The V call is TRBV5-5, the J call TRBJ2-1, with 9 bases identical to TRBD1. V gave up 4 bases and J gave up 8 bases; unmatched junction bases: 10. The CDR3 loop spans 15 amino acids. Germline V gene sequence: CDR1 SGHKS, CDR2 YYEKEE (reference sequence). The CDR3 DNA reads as TGTGCCAGCAGCCACCGGGACAGGGCTTTGGATGAGCAGTTCTTC. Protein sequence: CASSHRDRALDEQFF. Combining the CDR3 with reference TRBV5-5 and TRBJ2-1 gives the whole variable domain DAGVTQSPTHLIKTRGQQVTLRCSPISGHKSVSWYQQVLGQGPQFIFQYYEKEERGRGNFPDRFSARQFPNYSSELNVNALLLGDSALYLCASSHRDRALDEQFFGPGTRLTVL.

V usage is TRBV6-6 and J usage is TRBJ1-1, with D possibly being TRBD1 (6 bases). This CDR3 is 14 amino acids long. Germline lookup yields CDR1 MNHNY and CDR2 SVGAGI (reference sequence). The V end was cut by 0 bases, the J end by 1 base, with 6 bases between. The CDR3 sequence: CASSYSDRNTEAFF. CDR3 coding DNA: TGTGCCAGCAGTTACTCGGACAGGAACACTGAAGCTTTCTTT.

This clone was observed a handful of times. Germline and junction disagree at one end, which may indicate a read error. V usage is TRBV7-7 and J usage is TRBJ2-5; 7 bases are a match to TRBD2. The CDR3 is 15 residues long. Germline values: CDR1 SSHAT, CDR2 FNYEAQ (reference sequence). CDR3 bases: TGTGCTAGCAGCCTGGACCGGGGGGAGAGGGAGACCCAGTACTTC. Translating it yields CASSLDRGERETQYF.

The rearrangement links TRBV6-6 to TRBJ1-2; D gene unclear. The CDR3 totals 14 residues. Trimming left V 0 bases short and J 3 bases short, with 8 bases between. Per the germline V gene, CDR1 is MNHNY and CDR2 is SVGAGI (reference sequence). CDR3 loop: CASSYSGAYYGYTF. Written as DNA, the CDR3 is TGTGCCAGCAGTTACTCGGGCGCCTACTATGGCTACACCTTC.

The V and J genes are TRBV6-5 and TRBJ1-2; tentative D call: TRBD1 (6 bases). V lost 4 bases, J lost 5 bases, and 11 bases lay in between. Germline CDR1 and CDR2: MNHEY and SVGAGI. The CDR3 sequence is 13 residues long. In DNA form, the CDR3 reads TGTGCCAGCAGTTTACAGGGATATTATGGCTACACCTTC. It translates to CASSLQGYYGYTF.

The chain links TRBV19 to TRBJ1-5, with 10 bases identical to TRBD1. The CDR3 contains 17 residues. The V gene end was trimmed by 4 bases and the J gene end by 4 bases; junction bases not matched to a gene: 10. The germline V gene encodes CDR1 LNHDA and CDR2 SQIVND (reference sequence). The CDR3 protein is CASSSPPGQGWNQPQHF. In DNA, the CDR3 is TGTGCCAGTAGTAGCCCCCCGGGACAGGGGTGGAATCAGCCCCAGCATTTT.

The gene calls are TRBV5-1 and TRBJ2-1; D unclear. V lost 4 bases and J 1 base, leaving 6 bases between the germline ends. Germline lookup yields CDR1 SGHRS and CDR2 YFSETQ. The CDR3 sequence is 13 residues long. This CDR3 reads CASSVQSYNEQFF. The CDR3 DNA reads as TGCGCCAGCAGCGTACAATCCTACAATGAGCAGTTCTTC.

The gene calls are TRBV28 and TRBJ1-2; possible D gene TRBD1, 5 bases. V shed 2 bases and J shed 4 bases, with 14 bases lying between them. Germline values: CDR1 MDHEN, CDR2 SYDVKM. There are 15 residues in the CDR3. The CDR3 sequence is CASSLGAPNVYGYTF. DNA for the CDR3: TGTGCCAGCAGTTTAGGGGCCCCCAACGTCTATGGCTACACCTTC.

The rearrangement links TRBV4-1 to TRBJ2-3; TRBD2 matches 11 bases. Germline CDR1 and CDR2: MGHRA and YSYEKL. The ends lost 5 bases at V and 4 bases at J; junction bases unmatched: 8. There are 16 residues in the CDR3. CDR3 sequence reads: CASSERSGRGADTQYF. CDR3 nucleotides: TGCGCCAGCAGCGAGCGTAGCGGGAGGGGTGCAGATACGCAGTATTTT.

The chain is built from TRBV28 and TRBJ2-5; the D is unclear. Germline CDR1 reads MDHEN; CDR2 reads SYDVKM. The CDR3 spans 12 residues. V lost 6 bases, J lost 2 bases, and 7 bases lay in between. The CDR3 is CASSTEQETQYF. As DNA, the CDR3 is TGTGCCAGCAGCACAGAACAAGAGACCCAGTACTTC.

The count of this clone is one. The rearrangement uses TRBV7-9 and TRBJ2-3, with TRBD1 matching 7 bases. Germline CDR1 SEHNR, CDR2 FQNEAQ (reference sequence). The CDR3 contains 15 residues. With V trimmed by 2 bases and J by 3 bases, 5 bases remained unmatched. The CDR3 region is CASSLPTGVTDTQYF. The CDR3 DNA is TGTGCCAGCAGCTTACCTACAGGGGTGACAGATACGCAGTATTTT.

CDR3 sequence: CASSIQGAEEKLFF. The CDR3 DNA reads as TGCGCCAGCAGCATACAGGGGGCGGAGGAAAAACTGTTTTTT. The chain employs TRBV5-1 and TRBJ1-4; 9 bases fit TRBD1. The V segment lost 4 bases and the J segment 8 bases; nucleotides outside the gene matches: 6. CDR1 SGHRS and CDR2 YFSETQ come from the germline V gene. CDR3 length: 14 amino acids.

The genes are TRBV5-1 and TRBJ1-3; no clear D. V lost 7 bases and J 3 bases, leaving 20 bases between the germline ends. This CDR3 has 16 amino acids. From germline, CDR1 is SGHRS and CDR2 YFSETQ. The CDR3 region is CASSNGGRSGGNTIYF. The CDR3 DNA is TGCGCCAGCTCCAATGGCGGCCGCTCTGGTGGAAACACCATATATTTT.

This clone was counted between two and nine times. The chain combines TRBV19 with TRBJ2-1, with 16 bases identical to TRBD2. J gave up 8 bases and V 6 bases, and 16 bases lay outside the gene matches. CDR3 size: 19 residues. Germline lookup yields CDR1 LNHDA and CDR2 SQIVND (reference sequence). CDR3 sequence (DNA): TGTGCCAGTAGCAGGATACATCCGGGACTAGCGGGAGGGCCCCATGAGCAGTTCTTC. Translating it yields CASSRIHPGLAGGPHEQFF.

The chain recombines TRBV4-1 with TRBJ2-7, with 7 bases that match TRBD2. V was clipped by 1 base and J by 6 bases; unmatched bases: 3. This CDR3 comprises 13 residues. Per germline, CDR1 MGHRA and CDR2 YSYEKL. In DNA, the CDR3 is TGCGCCAGCAGCCAAGTGGGAGGGACCGAGCAGTACTTC. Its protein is CASSQVGGTEQYF.

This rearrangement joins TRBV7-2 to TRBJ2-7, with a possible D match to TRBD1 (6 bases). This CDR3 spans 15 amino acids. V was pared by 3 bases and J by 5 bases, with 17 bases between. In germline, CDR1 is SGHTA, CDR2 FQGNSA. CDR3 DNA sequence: TGTGCCAGCAGCTTCAGCCGACAGGAATTTAACGAGCAGTACTTC. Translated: CASSFSRQEFNEQYF.

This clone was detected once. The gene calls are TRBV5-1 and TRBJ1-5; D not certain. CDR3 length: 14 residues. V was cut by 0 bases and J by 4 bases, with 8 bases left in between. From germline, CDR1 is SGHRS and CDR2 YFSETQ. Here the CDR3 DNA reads TGCGCCAGCAGCTTGGAGGCAGGTAATCAGCCCCAGCATTTT. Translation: CASSLEAGNQPQHF.

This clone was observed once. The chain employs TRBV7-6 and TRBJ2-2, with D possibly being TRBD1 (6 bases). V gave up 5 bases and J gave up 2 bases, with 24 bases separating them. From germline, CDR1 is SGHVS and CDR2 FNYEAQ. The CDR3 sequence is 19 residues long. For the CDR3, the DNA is TGTGCCAGCAGCCCTCCACGAGAGGCAGGGGTCACAAACACCGGGGAGCTGTTTTTT. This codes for CASSPPREAGVTNTGELFF.

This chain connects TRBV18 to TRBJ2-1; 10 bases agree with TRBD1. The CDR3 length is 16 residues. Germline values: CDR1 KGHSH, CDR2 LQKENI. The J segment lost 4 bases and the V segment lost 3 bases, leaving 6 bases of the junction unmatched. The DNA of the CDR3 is TGTGCCAGCTCACCGCCGACAGGGGGCCGTTACAATGAGCAGTTCTTC. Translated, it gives CASSPPTGGRYNEQFF.

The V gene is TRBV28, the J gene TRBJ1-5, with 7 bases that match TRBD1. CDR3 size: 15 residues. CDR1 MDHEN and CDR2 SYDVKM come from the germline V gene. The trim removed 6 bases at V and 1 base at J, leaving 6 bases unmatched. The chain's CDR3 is CASSEYRGSNQPQHF. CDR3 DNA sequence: TGTGCCAGCAGCGAATACAGGGGCAGCAATCAGCCCCAGCATTTT.

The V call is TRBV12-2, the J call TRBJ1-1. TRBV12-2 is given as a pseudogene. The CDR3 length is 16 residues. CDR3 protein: CASRPYGEGKGTEAFF. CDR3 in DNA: TGTGCAAGTCGCCCCTACGGGGAGGGAAAGGGCACTGAAGCTTTCTTT.

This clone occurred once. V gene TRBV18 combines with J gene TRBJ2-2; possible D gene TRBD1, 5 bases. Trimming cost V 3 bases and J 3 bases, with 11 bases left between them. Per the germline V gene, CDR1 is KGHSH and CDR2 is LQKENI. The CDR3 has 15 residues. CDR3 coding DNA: TGTGCCAGCTCACCCAGCAGGGCCGACACCGGGGAGCTGTTTTTT. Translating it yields CASSPSRADTGELFF.

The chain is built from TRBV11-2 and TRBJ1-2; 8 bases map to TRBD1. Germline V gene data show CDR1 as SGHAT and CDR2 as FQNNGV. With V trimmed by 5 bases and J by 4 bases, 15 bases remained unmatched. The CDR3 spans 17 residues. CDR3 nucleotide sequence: TGTGCCAGCAGCCAAGGTGGACAGGGAGGAACCCTCTATGGCTACACCTTC. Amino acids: CASSQGGQGGTLYGYTF. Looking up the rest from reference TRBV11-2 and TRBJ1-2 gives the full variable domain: EAGVAQSPRYKIIEKRQSVAFWCNPISGHATLYWYQQILGQGPKLLIQFQNNGVVDDSQLPKDRFSAERLKGVDSTLKIQPAKLEDSAVYLCASSQGGQGGTLYGYTFGSGTRLTVV.

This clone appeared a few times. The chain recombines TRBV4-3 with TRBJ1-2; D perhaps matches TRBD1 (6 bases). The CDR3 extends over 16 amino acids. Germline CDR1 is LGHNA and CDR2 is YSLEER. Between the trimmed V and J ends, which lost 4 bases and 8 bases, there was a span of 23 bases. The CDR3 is CASSPMGITGTGGYTF. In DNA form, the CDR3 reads TGCGCCAGCAGCCCCATGGGGATAACAGGGACGGGGGGCTACACCTTC.